These 29 T cell receptor beta chains originate from one sample sequenced in a study of cytomegalovirus exposure and HLA in healthy donors. Repertoires were generated with immunoSEQ multiplex PCR, while TCRdb's copy carries only in-frame clones and drops some. Among about 73,000 clones listed, 95% were seen once. The sample was PBMCs. These receptors originate from a man between 18 and 29 years old in good health and CMV-seronegative.

This sequence joins TRBV6-1 and TRBJ1-1, with D unclear. Germline loops: CDR1 MNHNS, CDR2 SASEGT. Trimming left V 8 bases short and J 2 bases short, with 12 bases between. The CDR3 length is 13 residues. The CDR3 DNA sequence: TGTGCCAGCGGGTGGGCTGATAACACTGAAGCTTTCTTT. Its translation is CASGWADNTEAFF.

The chain uses TRBV7-6 and TRBJ2-5; 8 bases line up with TRBD2. This CDR3 region has 18 residues. Trimming removed 5 bases from V and 5 bases from J; junction bases left unmatched: 19. Germline-derived CDR1 and CDR2 are SGHVS and FNYEAQ. Here the CDR3 DNA reads TGTGCCAGCAGCCCCTTGGCGGGGGGACCGGGGGGTAGGGAGACCCAGTACTTC. Translation gives CASSPLAGGPGGRETQYF.

V and J are TRBV20-1 and TRBJ1-1, with a possible D match to TRBD1 (6 bases). The CDR3 is made up of 11 amino acids. Germline CDR1 is DFQATT and CDR2 is SNEGSKA (reference sequence). The CDR3 protein is CRGGRNTEAFF. The CDR3 nucleotides read TGCAGAGGGGGAAGGAACACTGAAGCTTTCTTT.

The V and J genes are TRBV4-3 and TRBJ1-1, with no clear D. The V end lost 0 bases, the J end lost 1 base, and 3 bases lay between the germline ends. Germline loops: CDR1 LGHNA, CDR2 YSLEER. CDR3 length equals 13 residues. The CDR3 here is CASSQDRNTEAFF. CDR3 bases: TGCGCCAGCAGCCAAGATAGGAACACTGAAGCTTTCTTT.

The gene calls are TRBV7-3 and TRBJ2-7, with TRBD2 identical over 8 bases. CDR1 and CDR2 (germline): SGHTA, FQGTGA. With 5 bases clipped from V and 2 bases from J, the junction kept 5 bases outside the gene matches. The CDR3 runs to 14 residues. The CDR3 is CASSPGGGTYEQYF. CDR3 in DNA: TGTGCCAGCAGCCCCGGGGGGGGTACCTACGAGCAGTACTTC.

This clone was detected only a few times. The chain recombines TRBV7-2 with TRBJ1-2; D call uncertain. CDR1 SGHTA and CDR2 FQGNSA come from the germline V gene. The CDR3 length is 12 residues. V was shortened by 2 bases and J by 7 bases, with 8 bases between the two germline ends. The CDR3 sequence is CASSLLEFGYTF. CDR3 in DNA: TGTGCCAGCAGCTTACTCGAGTTTGGCTACACCTTC.

V gene TRBV11-2 combines with J gene TRBJ1-1; D perhaps matches TRBD1 (5 bases). The CDR3 is 14 amino acids. V lost 1 base to trimming and J lost 2 bases, with 8 bases between them. Germline assignment: CDR1 SGHAT and CDR2 FQNNGV. This CDR3 reads CASSLVRGNTEAFF. CDR3 sequence (DNA): TGTGCCAGCAGCTTAGTTAGGGGTAACACTGAAGCTTTCTTT.

The V gene is TRBV4-1, the J gene TRBJ2-7, with D maybe TRBD1 (6 bases). The germline gives CDR1 MGHRA, CDR2 YSYEKL. The CDR3 is made up of 15 amino acids. The germline V and J ends were trimmed by 0 bases and 2 bases, with 11 bases remaining between them. In DNA form, the CDR3 reads TGCGCCAGCAGCCAAGATGAGACAGGTCCCTACGAGCAGTACTTC. As protein: CASSQDETGPYEQYF.

V usage is TRBV27 and J usage is TRBJ1-2; a weak D match, TRBD1 (6 bases). V was pared by 4 bases and J by 4 bases, with 22 bases between. The CDR3 totals 17 residues. The germline V gene encodes CDR1 MNHEY and CDR2 SMNVEV (reference sequence). For the CDR3, the DNA is TGTGCCAGCAGTTCCTTCGCCTGGGGGGGGCGAAGCTATGGCTACACCTTC. Translating it yields CASSSFAWGGRSYGYTF.

The chain links TRBV5-1 to TRBJ2-1; 9 nucleotides match TRBD1. The CDR3 runs to 16 residues. CDR1 and CDR2 (germline): SGHRS, YFSETQ. Trimming took 5 bases from V and 5 from J; bases not matched to a gene: 11. Here the CDR3 DNA reads TGCGCCAGCAGTCCGACGACCGGGACAGGGCACAATGAGCAGTTCTTC. The encoded protein is CASSPTTGTGHNEQFF.

The chain couples TRBV9 to TRBJ1-5; TRBD1 matches 10 bases. CDR1 and CDR2 (germline): SGDLS, YYNGEE. J was trimmed by 4 bases and V by 3 bases; bases with no gene match: 13. The CDR3 sequence is 18 residues long. The CDR3 reads CASSEGTGDSPLNQPQHF. For the CDR3, the DNA is TGTGCCAGCAGCGAAGGGACAGGGGACTCCCCTTTAAATCAGCCCCAGCATTTT.

This clone has a handful of counts. The chain is built from TRBV2 and TRBJ2-7, with D unclear. V was trimmed by 7 bases and J by 4 bases, leaving 11 bases between them. Germline-derived CDR1 and CDR2 are SNHLY and FYNNEI. The CDR3 has 12 residues. Written as DNA, the CDR3 is TGTGCCAGCACCGACCTCGGGTACGAGCAGTACTTC. Protein sequence: CASTDLGYEQYF. Looking up the rest from reference TRBV2 and TRBJ2-7 gives the full variable domain: EPEVTQTPSHQVTQMGQEVILRCVPISNHLYFYWYRQILGQKVEFLVSFYNNEISEKSEIFDDQFSVERPDGSNFTLKIRSTKLEDSAMYFCASTDLGYEQYFGPGTRLTVT.

J is TRBJ1-1 and V is TRBV9, with TRBD1 as a possible D gene (5 bases). The CDR3 has 14 residues. Germline CDR1 and CDR2: SGDLS and YYNGEE. Trimming shortened V by 4 bases and J by 3 bases, and 13 bases separated the two germline ends. DNA for the CDR3: TGTGCCAGCAGCCACAGGAAGGTAGACACTGAAGCTTTCTTT. Translating it yields CASSHRKVDTEAFF.

V and J are TRBV6-6 and TRBJ2-3; tentative D call: TRBD1 (6 bases). Deletions cut 0 bases from V and 8 bases from J, with 18 bases between. Germline assignment: CDR1 MNHNY and CDR2 SVGAGI (reference sequence). The CDR3 runs to 16 residues. For the CDR3, the DNA is TGTGCCAGCAGTTACTCAACTCCACGTTCAGGGGTTACGCAGTATTTT. It codes for CASSYSTPRSGVTQYF.

The genes are TRBV5-4 and TRBJ2-3, with 7 bases lining up with TRBD1. The ends lost 1 base at V and 5 bases at J; junction bases unmatched: 4. The germline V gene encodes CDR1 SGHNT and CDR2 YYREEE (reference sequence). The CDR3 loop spans 14 amino acids. The CDR3 loop reads CASSLRGGGDTQYF. CDR3 sequence (DNA): TGTGCCAGCAGCTTGCGAGGGGGCGGAGATACGCAGTATTTT.

The rearrangement links TRBV9 to TRBJ1-6, with 7 bases fitting TRBD1. V gave up 3 bases and J gave up 0 bases; unmatched junction bases: 15. Per the germline V gene, CDR1 is SGDLS and CDR2 is YYNGEE. The CDR3 runs to 20 residues. In DNA form, the CDR3 reads TGTGCCAGCAGCGAACTCTCTCCCCGGACAGGTAGCTCCTATAATTCACCCCTCCACTTT. Translation gives CASSELSPRTGSSYNSPLHF.

The rearrangement joins TRBV29-1 to TRBJ2-3, with 7 positions matching TRBD1. V lost 2 bases to trimming and J lost 3 bases; unmatched junction nucleotides: 8. Germline assignment: CDR1 SQVTM and CDR2 ANQGSEA. The CDR3 length is 15 residues. This chain's CDR3 is CSVEWVNRGTDTQYF. In nucleotides, the CDR3 is TGCAGCGTTGAATGGGTAAACAGGGGAACAGATACGCAGTATTTT.

The rearrangement links TRBV4-1 to TRBJ2-3, with 9 positions matching TRBD2. Per germline, CDR1 MGHRA and CDR2 YSYEKL. The CDR3 spans 20 residues. V lost 0 bases to trimming and J lost 2 bases; unmatched junction nucleotides: 15. CDR3 residues: CASSQDPSGTSPTYTDTQYF. The CDR3 nucleotides read TGCGCCAGCAGCCAAGATCCCTCCGGGACTAGCCCTACCTACACAGATACGCAGTATTTT.

In its sample, this clone was seen once. The chain employs TRBV18 and TRBJ1-5; D might be TRBD1 (6 bases). The CDR3 sequence is 15 residues long. Trimming stripped 3 bases from V and 6 bases from J, with 15 bases between. Germline V gene sequence: CDR1 KGHSH, CDR2 LQKENI. The CDR3: CASSPNKGGGQPQHF. CDR3 bases: TGTGCCAGCTCACCCAATAAGGGAGGGGGTCAGCCCCAGCATTTT.

The chain couples TRBV27 to TRBJ2-5; no clear D. The germline gives CDR1 MNHEY, CDR2 SMNVEV (reference sequence). The CDR3 extends over 14 amino acids. V was trimmed by 3 bases and J by 3 bases, leaving 11 bases between them. For the CDR3, the DNA is TGTGCCAGCAGTTTCCTCCCATTAGAAGAGACCCAGTACTTC. As protein: CASSFLPLEETQYF.

V usage is TRBV6-5 and J usage is TRBJ2-7; 8 bases are shared with TRBD1. The J segment lost 5 bases and the V segment lost 5 bases, leaving 5 bases of the junction unmatched. The CDR3 is made up of 13 amino acids. Germline V gene sequence: CDR1 MNHEY, CDR2 SVGAGI. The CDR3 bases are TGTGCCAGCAGTCCTGACAGGGGCGACGAGCAGTACTTC. This codes for CASSPDRGDEQYF.

This chain connects TRBV6-7 to TRBJ2-7, with D possibly being TRBD1 (6 bases). TRBV6-7 counts as an open reading frame of uncertain function. The length of the CDR3 is 14 residues. Trimming took 0 bases from V and 3 from J, leaving 9 bases between them. In nucleotides, the CDR3 is TGTGCCAGCAGTTACTCTCGGACAGTCTACGAGCAGTACTTC. It yields the protein CASSYSRTVYEQYF.

The gene calls are TRBV7-2 and TRBJ2-5, with unresolved D. The end of the DNA is better explained by TRBJ2-7, so the J call may be wrong. Germline CDR1 is SGHTA and CDR2 is FQGNSA. This CDR3 comprises 13 residues. For the CDR3, the DNA is TGTGCCAGCAGCTCCCTCCAATTCTACGAGCAGTACTTC. This translates into CASSSLQFYEQYF.

The chain joins TRBV18 to TRBJ2-1; 7 nucleotides align to TRBD1. The V gene's germline CDR1 is KGHSH and CDR2 LQKENI. The V and J ends lost 4 bases and 9 bases, in that order; junction bases with no gene match: 6. The CDR3 spans 13 residues. CDR3 DNA: TGTGCCAGCTCACGAGACAGGGCCGCTGAGCAGTTCTTC. Encoded protein: CASSRDRAAEQFF. The full variable domain, its missing parts supplied by reference TRBV18 and TRBJ2-1, is NAGVMQNPRHLVRRRGQEARLRCSPMKGHSHVYWYRQLPEEGLKFMVYLQKENIIDESGMPKERFSAEFPKEGPSILRIQQVVRGDSAAYFCASSRDRAAEQFFGPGTRLTVL.

The rearrangement joins TRBV2 to TRBJ1-6; D remains ambiguous. The CDR3 loop spans 16 amino acids. The germline gives CDR1 SNHLY, CDR2 FYNNEI. V dropped 6 bases and J dropped 6 bases, with 18 bases sitting between them. The CDR3 region has the DNA TGTGCCAGCAGCTACGGATCGGCTGGAGCTAATTCACCCCTCCACTTT. Translating gives CASSYGSAGANSPLHF.

This chain links TRBV30 with TRBJ1-4; TRBD1 might be the D (5 bases). The germline V gene has CDR1 GTSNPN and CDR2 SVGIG (reference sequence). This CDR3 spans 15 amino acids. Trimming cost V 0 bases and J 3 bases, with 11 bases left between them. In DNA, the CDR3 is TGTGCCTGGAGTGTCGTGCCGGGGGCTAATGAAAAACTGTTTTTT. This encodes CAWSVVPGANEKLFF.

The chain carries TRBV5-6 and TRBJ1-2, with a possible D match to TRBD1 (6 bases). The germline V and J ends were trimmed by 3 bases and 1 base, with 19 bases remaining between them. Looked up from germline, CDR1 is SGHDT and CDR2 is YYEEEE. This CDR3 region has 17 residues. The chain's CDR3 is CASSSDGQGRYNYGYTF. CDR3 sequence (DNA): TGTGCCAGCAGCTCGGATGGGCAGGGGCGATATAACTATGGCTACACCTTC.

The V call is TRBV5-1, the J call TRBJ2-7; 10 nucleotides agree with TRBD2. Germline values: CDR1 SGHRS, CDR2 YFSETQ. CDR3 length: 14 residues. Losses at the gene ends were 4 bases for V and 7 bases for J; bases not matched to a gene: 8. The CDR3 coding sequence is TGCGCCAGCAGCCGCCTGGGACTAGCGTTAGAGCAGTACTTC. This gives the protein CASSRLGLALEQYF.

A note on this clone: No DNA is shown, since the ends of the CDR3 on it are uncertain; the CDR3 is the one TCRdb lists. The CDR3: CASSTSTGPLGEQYF. The V gene is TRBV28, the J gene TRBJ2-7; TRBD1 is the table's D call and was not checked against the DNA. The CDR3 adds up to 15 amino acids, both ends counted. Germline values: CDR1 MDHEN, CDR2 SYDVKM.